The rows below give T cell receptor beta chains drawn from one sample of a study of CXCR3-negative and CXCR3-positive naive CD8 T cells. From its re-call of the 5' RACE reads, TCRdb lists each CDR3 protein once, without DNA. Its table lists about 3,900 distinct CDR3 sequences. The sequenced sample was naive CXCR3- CD8+ T cells from blood. These receptors came from a human donor in good health. Some clones in this sample may be carry-over from other donors' samples. CDR3s include the opening cysteine and the closing phenylalanine or tryptophan. The listing skips clone size in some rows; elsewhere it reads once, few, many or a size class.

CDR3aa	len	v_gene	j_gene	abundance
CASSLAVVAAEQFF	14	TRBV7-9	TRBJ2-1	medium-sized
CASRPRVSSTF	11	TRBV7-9	TRBJ1-2	medium-sized
CSANLARLSGNTIYF	15	TRBV20-1	TRBJ1-3	medium-sized
CSFASPEGLYQAFF	14	TRBV29-1	TRBJ1-1	.
CASSQDAEIEQYF	13	TRBV4-2	TRBJ2-7	medium-sized
CASCEGAKNIQYF	13	TRBV25-1	TRBJ2-4	large
CASSQTGGAEETQYF	15	TRBV5-4	TRBJ2-5	.
CASSAGTGVTEAFF	14	TRBV19	TRBJ1-1	.
CATSRRTSGDEQFF	14	TRBV15	TRBJ2-1	medium-sized
CASSAAGVGTEAFF	14	TRBV4-3	TRBJ1-1	.
CATSRDLGTGNTIYF	15	TRBV15	TRBJ1-3	.
CSVEEIENTGELFF	14	TRBV29-1	TRBJ2-2	medium-sized
CAREDRVTDTQYF	13	TRBV2	TRBJ2-3	medium-sized
CASSHYPSGGASTDTQYF	18	TRBV3-1	TRBJ2-3	.
CSVESGDNYEQYF	13	TRBV29-1	TRBJ2-7	.
CASSFSESPSYEQYF	15	TRBV12-3/TRBV12-4	TRBJ2-7	medium-sized
CASSLSGLTEAFF	13	TRBV4-1	TRBJ1-1	medium-sized
CASSYTGTGIYEQYF	15	TRBV4-3	TRBJ2-7	.
CASSYGLAGVGEQFF	15	TRBV7-2	TRBJ2-1	.
CAGQESTDTQYF	12	TRBV30	TRBJ2-3	medium-sized
CAWDRGLGNTEAFF	14	TRBV30	TRBJ1-1	.
CSVITGNSNQPQHF	14	TRBV29-1	TRBJ1-5	medium-sized
CSVEGWTSGRSNEQFF	16	TRBV29-1	TRBJ2-1	.
CASSQDELGNEAFF	14	TRBV4-1	TRBJ1-1	large
CSAAGEAGANVLTF	14	TRBV20-1	TRBJ2-6	.
CASSLGLEMQGSPDF	15	TRBV13	TRBJ2-7	.
CSVERYFSYNEQFF	14	TRBV29-1	TRBJ2-1	.
CASSQGAGTDTQYF	14	TRBV4-1	TRBJ2-3	medium-sized
CASRGLAGGLWQFF	14	TRBV2	TRBJ2-1	.
CASSYQWDWSYNEQFF	16	TRBV6-2/TRBV6-3	TRBJ2-1	medium-sized
CSEQIMGANYGYTF	14	TRBV29-1	TRBJ1-2	medium-sized
CSVEVGGDYEQFF	13	TRBV29-1	TRBJ2-1	medium-sized
CASSFAGQGRFNEKLFF	17	TRBV7-9	TRBJ1-4	medium-sized
CASSYVEGRDQPQHF	15	TRBV6-6	TRBJ1-5	.
CASSLGSGGGYTF	13	TRBV7-8	TRBJ1-2	medium-sized
CSVEDPVLNYGYTF	14	TRBV29-1	TRBJ1-2	medium-sized
CASSEGLGIDEQFF	14	TRBV6-5	TRBJ2-1	medium-sized
CASSQEGLAGVWYTQYF	17	TRBV3-1	TRBJ2-3	.
CASSQGTSGTDTQYF	15	TRBV14	TRBJ2-3	.
CASSYRQGAKQFF	13	TRBV6-5	TRBJ2-1	.
CASSPWTGSDTEAFF	15	TRBV7-2	TRBJ1-1	medium-sized